One sample yielded the 4 T cell receptor beta chains listed below, sequenced in a study of blood T cell repertoires in COVID-19. Sequenced by immunoSEQ multiplex PCR; TCRdb stores in-frame clones only, minus some. The table records fewer than 250,000 clones, about 83% of them present only once. Sequenced: peripheral blood. Receptors were obtained from a human donor in a cohort sampled during active COVID-19.

The genes are TRBV20-1 and TRBJ1-1, with D unclear. The CDR3 is 11 residues long. CDR1 and CDR2 from the germline V gene are DFQATT and SNEGSKA (reference sequence). Trimming left V 4 bases short and J 5 bases short, with 8 bases between. The CDR3 DNA reads as TGCAGTGCTACTCTATTAACTGAAGCTTTCTTT. This sequence encodes CSATLLTEAFF.

The count of this clone is one. The V call is TRBV5-1, the J call TRBJ2-1, with 10 bases identical to TRBD2. V was clipped by 1 base and J by 5 bases; unmatched bases: 3. The germline V gene encodes CDR1 SGHRS and CDR2 YFSETQ. The CDR3 covers 15 residues. The DNA for the CDR3 is TGCGCCAGCAGCTTGTTAACTAGCGGGAACAATGAGCAGTTCTTC. The encoded protein is CASSLLTSGNNEQFF.

At least ten counts were recorded for this clone. The rearrangement joins TRBV19 to TRBJ2-7; TRBD1 matches 7 bases. The CDR3 contains 15 residues. Germline trimming cut 6 bases from V and 3 bases from J; bases unmatched to any gene: 11. Germline CDR1 is LNHDA and CDR2 is SQIVND (reference sequence). The DNA of the CDR3 is TGTGCCAGTAGCGCGGACAGGCCCCCTTACTACGAGCAGTACTTC. Translation gives CASSADRPPYYEQYF.

Notes on this clone: Other DNA sequences in the sample encode the same CDR3. The chain uses TRBV6-5 and TRBJ2-5; possible D gene TRBD2, 5 bases. The germline CDR1 and CDR2 sequences are MNHEY and SVGAGI. The CDR3 totals 14 residues. Trimming cost V 0 bases and J 5 bases, with 10 bases left between them. This CDR3 is CASSYSAGRETQYF. The CDR3 nucleotides are TGTGCCAGCAGTTACTCTGCGGGCCGGGAGACCCAGTACTTC.